This TCR beta chain originates from a study of blood T cells in healthy people across ages. Study conclusions and caveats: Diversity was higher, and naive CD4+ cells more numerous, in long-lived donors than in aged donors.

V lost 7 bases and J lost 10, with 17 bases in between. Germline CDR1 is MNHEY and CDR2 is SVGEGT. The CDR3 is 14 amino acids. Then a second PCR, running about 6 to 11 cycles, was carried out with a sample-barcoded 5' primer and a J-beta primer mix. TCRdb analysed the 5' RACE reads with MiXCR anew, one entry per CDR3 protein. The table records about 570,000 distinct CDR3 sequences, 27% of them present only once. This clonotype was detected only once. As yet, its antigen is unknown. No fewer than 7 million PBMCs went into each sample. The amount of total RNA extracted per sample was at least 5.5 micrograms.

Sequenced input: blood. This sequence originates from a woman in her sixties or seventies in good health. The chain recombines TRBV6-2 or TRBV6-3 with TRBJ1-6; D ambiguous. CDR3 region: CASTLEASGSPLHF. DNA of the CDR3: TGTGCCAGCACCCTGGAGGCCTCGGGGTCACCCCTCCACTTT.